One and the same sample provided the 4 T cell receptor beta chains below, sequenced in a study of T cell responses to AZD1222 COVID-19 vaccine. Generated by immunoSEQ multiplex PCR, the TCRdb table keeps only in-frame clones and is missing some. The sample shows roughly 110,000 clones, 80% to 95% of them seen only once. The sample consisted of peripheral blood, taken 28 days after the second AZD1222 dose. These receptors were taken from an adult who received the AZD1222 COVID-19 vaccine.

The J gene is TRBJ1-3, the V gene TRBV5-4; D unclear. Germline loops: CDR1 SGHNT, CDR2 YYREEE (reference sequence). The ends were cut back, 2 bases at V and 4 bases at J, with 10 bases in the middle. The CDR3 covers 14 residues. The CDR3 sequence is CASSFWASGNTIYF. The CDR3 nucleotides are TGTGCCAGCAGCTTCTGGGCCTCCGGAAACACCATATATTTT. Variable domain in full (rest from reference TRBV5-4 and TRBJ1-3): ETGVTQSPTHLIKTRGQQVTLRCSSQSGHNTVSWYQQALGQGPQFIFQYYREEENGRGNFPPRFSGLQFPNYSSELNVNALELDDSALYLCASSFWASGNTIYFGEGSWLTVV.

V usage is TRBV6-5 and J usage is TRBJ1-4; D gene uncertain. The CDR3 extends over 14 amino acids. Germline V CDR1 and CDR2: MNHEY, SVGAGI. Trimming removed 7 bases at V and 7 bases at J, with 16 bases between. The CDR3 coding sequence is TGTGCCAGCATTAGGGCTCTAGGACCTGAAAAACTGTTTTTT. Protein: CASIRALGPEKLFF.

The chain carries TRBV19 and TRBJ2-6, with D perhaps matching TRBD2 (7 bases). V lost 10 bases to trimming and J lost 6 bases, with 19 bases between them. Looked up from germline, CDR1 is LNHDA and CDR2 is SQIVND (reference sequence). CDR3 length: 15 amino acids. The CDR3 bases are TGTGCCACCAGACTCGGGGGGCCTGAGGCCAACGTCCTGACTTTC. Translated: CATRLGGPEANVLTF.

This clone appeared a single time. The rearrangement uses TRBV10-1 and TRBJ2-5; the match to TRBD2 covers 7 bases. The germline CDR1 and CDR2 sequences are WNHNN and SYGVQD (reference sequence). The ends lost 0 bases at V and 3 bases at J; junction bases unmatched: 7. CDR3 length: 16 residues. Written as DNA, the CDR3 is TGCGCCAGCAGTGAGTCGCCGGGACGGGGGGAAGAGACCCAGTACTTC. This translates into CASSESPGRGEETQYF.